Below, 28 T cell receptor beta chains from the same sample are listed, as sequenced in a study of blood T cell repertoires in COVID-19. Clones were read by immunoSEQ multiplex PCR, and TCRdb kept only the in-frame ones, dropping some. The table shows approximately 150,000 clones, with around 79% occurring only once. The sample was PBMCs or T cells enriched from blood (not recorded which). These receptors came from a woman in her 70s in a cohort exposed to, infected with or recovered from COVID-19 (not recorded which).

V is TRBV20-1 and J is TRBJ2-7; D gene unclear. This CDR3 comprises 10 residues. Trimming shortened V by 6 bases and J by 3 bases, and 6 bases separated the two germline ends. CDR1 and CDR2 from the germline V gene are DFQATT and SNEGSKA (reference sequence). For the CDR3, the DNA is TGCAGTGCCCTACTCTACGAGCAGTACTTC. Translating gives CSALLYEQYF.

V usage is TRBV2 and J usage is TRBJ1-1, with D hard to call. Germline values: CDR1 SNHLY, CDR2 FYNNEI. With 8 bases removed from V and 0 bases from J, the gap between germline ends came to 10 bases. The CDR3 consists of 13 residues. In DNA, the CDR3 is TGTGCCAGCGGTATTTCAGTGAACACTGAAGCTTTCTTT. Protein sequence: CASGISVNTEAFF.

This clone was detected once. J is TRBJ1-5 and V is TRBV2; unclear D gene. The CDR3 spans 14 residues. Trimming removed 9 bases from V and 0 bases from J, with 12 bases in between. The germline gives CDR1 SNHLY, CDR2 FYNNEI. The CDR3 DNA follows: TGTGCCAGTGCATCAGGATATAGCAATCAGCCCCAGCATTTT. Amino acids: CASASGYSNQPQHF.

The count of this clone is one. V is TRBV5-1 and J is TRBJ2-7; no definite D call. This CDR3 spans 13 amino acids. Looked up from germline, CDR1 is SGHRS and CDR2 is YFSETQ. V lost 5 bases and J lost 2, with 11 bases in between. CDR3 sequence: CASRNEITYEQYF. The CDR3 DNA follows: TGCGCCAGCAGAAATGAGATTACCTACGAGCAGTACTTC. The variable domain in full, with the rest retrieved from reference TRBV5-1 and TRBJ2-7, is KAGVTQTPRYLIKTRGQQVTLSCSPISGHRSVSWYQQTPGQGLQFLFEYFSETQRNKGNFPGRFSGRQFSNSRSEMNVSTLELGDSALYLCASRNEITYEQYFGPGTRLTVT.

The rearrangement links TRBV2 to TRBJ2-5; D is possibly TRBD1 (6 bases). Germline lookup yields CDR1 SNHLY and CDR2 FYNNEI. V was cut by 6 bases and J by 1 base, with 21 bases left in between. The CDR3 length is 17 residues. The CDR3 reads CASSVGHRFLRQETQYF. CDR3 coding DNA: TGTGCCAGCAGCGTGGGACACCGATTTTTGCGCCAAGAGACCCAGTACTTC.

The chain employs TRBV12-3 or TRBV12-4 and TRBJ2-5; 8 bases agree with TRBD1. Losses at the gene ends were 4 bases for V and 6 bases for J; bases not matched to a gene: 4. The CDR3 sequence is 13 residues long. Written as DNA, the CDR3 is TGTGCCAGCAGTTCTCAGGGGGCGCAGACCCAGTACTTC. Translation gives CASSSQGAQTQYF.

V and J are TRBV5-1 and TRBJ2-2; TRBD2 aligns across 11 bases. The CDR3 is 16 amino acids. Per the germline V gene, CDR1 is SGHRS and CDR2 is YFSETQ. With V trimmed by 2 bases and J by 5 bases, 5 bases remained unmatched. DNA for the CDR3: TGCGCCAGCAGCTTCCTAGCGGGAGGAGATACCGGGGAGCTGTTTTTT. Translation gives CASSFLAGGDTGELFF.

The genes are TRBV7-3 and TRBJ2-5; the match to TRBD2 covers 12 bases. J lost 4 bases, V lost 5 bases, and 8 bases had no gene match. Germline V CDR1 and CDR2: SGHTA, FQGTGA. CDR3 length: 16 residues. The CDR3 protein is CASSPTSGSIGETQYF. For the CDR3, the DNA is TGTGCCAGCAGCCCGACTAGCGGGAGTATTGGAGAGACCCAGTACTTC.

V usage is TRBV4-1 and J usage is TRBJ1-6, with D possibly matching TRBD1 (5 bases). Trimming removed 0 bases from V and 10 bases from J, with 13 bases in between. Germline loops: CDR1 MGHRA, CDR2 YSYEKL. This CDR3 has 15 residues. In nucleotides, the CDR3 is TGCGCCAGCAGCCAAGAGTCCAAGGGGCCATCACCCCTCCACTTT. Translating gives CASSQESKGPSPLHF.

The rearrangement links TRBV9 to TRBJ2-7; TRBD2 matches at 14 bases. Germline V CDR1 and CDR2: SGDLS, YYNGEE. CDR3 length: 17 amino acids. Trimming at V came to 2 bases and at J to 5 bases, leaving 9 bases not matched to a gene. The CDR3 reads CASSVGTSGSGEDEQYF. For the CDR3, the DNA is TGTGCCAGCAGCGTTGGGACTAGCGGGAGTGGGGAGGACGAGCAGTACTTC. The whole variable domain, remainder taken from reference TRBV9 and TRBJ2-7, is DSGVTQTPKHLITATGQRVTLRCSPRSGDLSVYWYQQSLDQGLQFLIQYYNGEERAKGNILERFSAQQFPDLHSELNLSSLELGDSALYFCASSVGTSGSGEDEQYFGPGTRLTVT.

The genes are TRBV10-3 and TRBJ2-3, with 8 bases identical to TRBD2. The length of the CDR3 is 16 residues. Germline CDR1 is ENHRY and CDR2 is SYGVKD. V gave up 0 bases and J gave up 4 bases; unmatched junction bases: 6. CDR3 coding DNA: TGTGCCATCAGTGAGTCGCGACCCGGGGGGGCAGATACGCAGTATTTT. Its protein product is CAISESRPGGADTQYF.

V and J are TRBV9 and TRBJ2-1; 9 nucleotides align to TRBD2. In germline, CDR1 is SGDLS, CDR2 YYNGEE. This CDR3 has 15 amino acids. The V and J ends lost 3 bases and 7 bases, in that order; junction bases with no gene match: 8. The CDR3 loop is CASSAGTSRMNEQFF. The CDR3 DNA follows: TGTGCCAGCAGCGCCGGGACTAGCAGGATGAATGAGCAGTTCTTC.

This sequence joins TRBV28 and TRBJ1-1, with a weak D call TRBD1 (6 bases). CDR3 length: 16 amino acids. Germline V CDR1 and CDR2: MDHEN, SYDVKM. Trimming shortened V by 4 bases and J by 1 base, and 16 bases separated the two germline ends. The CDR3 DNA is TGTGCCAGCAGTTCCGGGACACTGGTTTGGAACACTGAAGCTTTCTTT. Protein: CASSSGTLVWNTEAFF.

The rearrangement joins TRBV18 to TRBJ1-5; D might be TRBD1 (5 bases). This CDR3 contains 15 residues. The germline V gene has CDR1 KGHSH and CDR2 LQKENI. Trimming pared 5 bases from V and 1 base from J, leaving 12 bases between. CDR3 bases: TGTGCCAGCTCAACCAGGGCTATGAGCAATCAGCCCCAGCATTTT. Protein product: CASSTRAMSNQPQHF.

J is TRBJ1-1 and V is TRBV5-4; the D gene is possibly TRBD1 (6 bases). The CDR3 totals 16 residues. The germline V gene encodes CDR1 SGHNT and CDR2 YYREEE (reference sequence). Trimming pared 0 bases from V and 3 bases from J, leaving 15 bases between. DNA for the CDR3: TGTGCCAGCAGCTTGGCCCCGGACAGATGGGACACTGAAGCTTTCTTT. Protein: CASSLAPDRWDTEAFF.

The rearrangement uses TRBV18 and TRBJ1-3; tentative D call: TRBD1 (5 bases). The CDR3 spans 15 residues. The germline CDR1 and CDR2 sequences are KGHSH and LQKENI. Trimming took 2 bases from V and 2 from J, leaving 10 bases between them. The CDR3 sequence is CASSPTTVAGNTIYF. The CDR3 DNA is TGTGCCAGCTCACCAACGACAGTGGCTGGAAACACCATATATTTT.

V and J are TRBV12-3 or TRBV12-4 and TRBJ1-4; D not certain. With 8 bases removed from V and 8 bases from J, the gap between germline ends came to 12 bases. The CDR3 length is 12 residues. This CDR3 is CASLGPSEKLFF. The CDR3 bases are TGTGCCAGCTTGGGCCCAAGCGAAAAACTGTTTTTT.

The CDR3 loop reads CASSRTGGFYNEQFF. CDR3 coding DNA: TGCGCCAGCAGCAGGACGGGGGGCTTCTACAATGAGCAGTTCTTC. The chain uses TRBV5-1 and TRBJ2-1, with a weak D call TRBD2 (7 bases). Germline V gene data show CDR1 as SGHRS and CDR2 as YFSETQ. The CDR3 contains 15 residues. V was clipped by 4 bases and J by 3 bases, with 14 bases between them.

The chain recombines TRBV5-1 with TRBJ2-1; 7 bases map to TRBD2. From germline, CDR1 is SGHRS and CDR2 YFSETQ. The CDR3 runs 14 residues. With V trimmed by 5 bases and J by 3 bases, 5 bases remained unmatched. The CDR3, as DNA: TGCGCCAGCAGTCCCGGGACTATCTACAATGAGCAGTTCTTC. Protein product: CASSPGTIYNEQFF.

The sample holds a few counts of this clone. The V gene is TRBV6-2 or TRBV6-3, the J gene TRBJ1-5, with 7 nucleotides matching TRBD1. Germline V CDR1 and CDR2: MNHEY, SVGEGT. J was trimmed by 5 bases and V by 3 bases; bases with no gene match: 10. The CDR3 length is 16 residues. CDR3 region: CASSYRQGEVHQPQHF. CDR3 in DNA: TGTGCCAGCAGTTATCGACAGGGCGAAGTTCATCAGCCCCAGCATTTT.

The chain employs TRBV28 and TRBJ2-7; TRBD2 might be the D (5 bases). The length of the CDR3 is 15 residues. Germline assignment: CDR1 MDHEN and CDR2 SYDVKM. V gave up 2 bases and J gave up 3 bases, with 14 bases separating them. The CDR3 reads CASSLLPGRGYEQYF. The CDR3 bases are TGTGCCAGCAGTTTACTTCCGGGCCGGGGCTACGAGCAGTACTTC.

The chain is built from TRBV29-1 and TRBJ2-6; TRBD2 is a possible D gene (5 bases). Germline-derived CDR1 and CDR2 are SQVTM and ANQGSEA. V was trimmed by 5 bases and J by 2 bases, leaving 10 bases between them. This CDR3 is 14 amino acids long. The CDR3 coding sequence is TGCAGCGTTTTGGCCGGGGCTGGGGCCAACGTCCTGACTTTC. It encodes CSVLAGAGANVLTF. Full variable domain (outside the CDR3, taken from reference TRBV29-1 and TRBJ2-6): SAVISQKPSRDICQRGTSLTIQCQVDSQVTMMFWYRQQPGQSLTLIATANQGSEATYESGFVIDKFPISRPNLTFSTLTVSNMSPEDSSIYLCSVLAGAGANVLTFGAGSRLTVL.

This chain joins TRBV6-2 or TRBV6-3 and TRBJ2-7; D perhaps matches TRBD2 (6 bases). The V gene's germline CDR1 is MNHEY and CDR2 SVGEGT. V lost 5 bases and J 7 bases, leaving 15 bases between the germline ends. This CDR3 has 13 amino acids. The chain's CDR3 is CASSLSGVLEQYF. In nucleotides, the CDR3 is TGTGCCAGCAGTCTATCGGGGGTGTTGGAGCAGTACTTC.

In this sample, this clone turned up once. This chain links TRBV5-1 with TRBJ2-2; 7 nucleotides line up with TRBD2. CDR3 length: 15 residues. V shed 5 bases and J 4 bases; nucleotides not matched to a gene: 8. The germline gives CDR1 SGHRS, CDR2 YFSETQ. CDR3 DNA sequence: TGCGCCAGCAGGATCCGGGAGGCCTCCACCGGGGAGCTGTTTTTT. It translates to CASRIREASTGELFF. The full variable domain, in which reference TRBV5-1 and TRBJ2-2 provide the parts outside the CDR3, is KAGVTQTPRYLIKTRGQQVTLSCSPISGHRSVSWYQQTPGQGLQFLFEYFSETQRNKGNFPGRFSGRQFSNSRSEMNVSTLELGDSALYLCASRIREASTGELFFGEGSRLTVL.

V gene TRBV28 combines with J gene TRBJ1-2; 7 bases are a match to TRBD1. The germline CDR1 and CDR2 sequences are MDHEN and SYDVKM. The CDR3 extends over 15 amino acids. V shed 6 bases, J shed 3 bases, and the junction held 10 bases outside the gene matches. The DNA of the CDR3 is TGTGCCAGCAGATTTATCGACAGGGCCTACTATGGCTACACCTTC. This codes for CASRFIDRAYYGYTF.

V usage is TRBV28 and J usage is TRBJ1-5, with a tentative D call TRBD1 (5 bases). From germline, CDR1 is MDHEN and CDR2 SYDVKM. There are 15 residues in the CDR3. The V end was cut by 2 bases, the J end by 4 bases, with 12 bases between. The CDR3 region is CASSLGYRINQPQHF. The CDR3 coding sequence is TGTGCCAGCAGTTTAGGGTACAGGATTAATCAGCCCCAGCATTTT.

The chain employs TRBV20-1 and TRBJ1-4; a possible D gene is TRBD1 (6 bases). The CDR3 totals 14 residues. Germline V gene data show CDR1 as DFQATT and CDR2 as SNEGSKA (reference sequence). The V end lost 3 bases, the J end lost 6 bases, and 14 bases lay between the germline ends. CDR3 bases: TGCAGTGCTAGTAATACAGGGTCTGATGAAAAACTGTTTTTT. As protein: CSASNTGSDEKLFF.

V and J are TRBV28 and TRBJ2-3, with 7 bases fitting TRBD2. Germline-derived CDR1 and CDR2 are MDHEN and SYDVKM. The J segment lost 4 bases and the V segment lost 2 bases, leaving 6 bases of the junction unmatched. The CDR3 is made up of 15 amino acids. The CDR3 loop reads CASSLVGRLADTQYF. DNA of the CDR3: TGTGCCAGCAGTTTAGTCGGGAGGCTGGCAGATACGCAGTATTTT.